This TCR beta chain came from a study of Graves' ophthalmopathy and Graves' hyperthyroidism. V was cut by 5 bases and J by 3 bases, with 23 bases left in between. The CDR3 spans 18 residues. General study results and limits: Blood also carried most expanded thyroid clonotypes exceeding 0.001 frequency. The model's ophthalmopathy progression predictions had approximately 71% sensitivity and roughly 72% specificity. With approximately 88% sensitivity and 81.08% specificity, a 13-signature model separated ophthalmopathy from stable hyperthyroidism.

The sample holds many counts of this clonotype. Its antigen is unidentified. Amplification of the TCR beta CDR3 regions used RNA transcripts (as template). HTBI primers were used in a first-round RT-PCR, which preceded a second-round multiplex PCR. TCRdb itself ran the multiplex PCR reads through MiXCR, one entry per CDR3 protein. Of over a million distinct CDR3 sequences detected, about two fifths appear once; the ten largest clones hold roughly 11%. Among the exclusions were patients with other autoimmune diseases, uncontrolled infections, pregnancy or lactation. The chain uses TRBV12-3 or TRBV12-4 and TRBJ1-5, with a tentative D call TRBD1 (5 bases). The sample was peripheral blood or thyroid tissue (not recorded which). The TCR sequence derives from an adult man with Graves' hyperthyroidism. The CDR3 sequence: CASSPIARRRGVNQPQHF. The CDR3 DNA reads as TGTGCCAGCAGTCCGATAGCGAGGAGACGGGGCGTCAATCAGCCCCAGCATTTT.